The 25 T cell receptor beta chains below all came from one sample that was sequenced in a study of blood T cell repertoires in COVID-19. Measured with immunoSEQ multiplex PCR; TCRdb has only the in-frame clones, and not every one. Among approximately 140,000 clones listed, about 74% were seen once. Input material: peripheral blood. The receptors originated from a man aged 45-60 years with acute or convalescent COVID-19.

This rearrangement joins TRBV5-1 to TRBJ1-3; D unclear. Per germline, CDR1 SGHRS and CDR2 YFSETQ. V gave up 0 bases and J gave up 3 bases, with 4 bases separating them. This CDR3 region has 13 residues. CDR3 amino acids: CASSLGLGNTIYF. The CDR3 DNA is TGCGCCAGCAGCTTGGGTCTTGGAAACACCATATATTTT.

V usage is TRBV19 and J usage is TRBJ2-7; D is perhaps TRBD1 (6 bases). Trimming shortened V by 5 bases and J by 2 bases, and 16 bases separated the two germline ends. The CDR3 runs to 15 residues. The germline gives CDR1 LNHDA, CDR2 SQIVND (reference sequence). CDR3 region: CASSGLYRAPYEQYF. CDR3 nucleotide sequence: TGTGCCAGTAGTGGACTCTACAGGGCTCCCTACGAGCAGTACTTC.

The DNA for the CDR3 is TGCGCCAGCAGCTTGGCTCCCACGACATTCGGGGTCCCCTACGAGCAGTACTTC. Translation gives CASSLAPTTFGVPYEQYF. The chain links TRBV5-1 to TRBJ2-7, with TRBD2 as a possible D gene (5 bases). Germline CDR1 reads SGHRS; CDR2 reads YFSETQ. V shed 0 bases and J shed 2 bases, with 21 bases lying between them. The CDR3 consists of 18 residues.

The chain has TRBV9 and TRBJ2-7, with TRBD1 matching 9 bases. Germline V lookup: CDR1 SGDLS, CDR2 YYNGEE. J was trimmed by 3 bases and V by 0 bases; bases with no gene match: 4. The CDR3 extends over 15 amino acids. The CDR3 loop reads CASSVGGQGNYEQYF. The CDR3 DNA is TGTGCCAGCAGCGTAGGGGGACAGGGCAACTACGAGCAGTACTTC.

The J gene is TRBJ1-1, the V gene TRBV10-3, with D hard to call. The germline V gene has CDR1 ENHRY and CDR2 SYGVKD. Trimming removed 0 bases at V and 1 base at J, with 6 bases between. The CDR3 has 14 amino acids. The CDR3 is CAISESEGNTEAFF. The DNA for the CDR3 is TGTGCCATCAGTGAGTCGGAGGGGAACACTGAAGCTTTCTTT.

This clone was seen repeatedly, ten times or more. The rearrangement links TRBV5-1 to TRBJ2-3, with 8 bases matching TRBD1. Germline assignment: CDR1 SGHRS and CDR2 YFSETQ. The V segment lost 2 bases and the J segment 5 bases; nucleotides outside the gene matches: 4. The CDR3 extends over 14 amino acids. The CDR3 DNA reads TGCGCCAGCAGCTTACAGGGGGAGGTAGATACGCAGTATTTT. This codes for CASSLQGEVDTQYF. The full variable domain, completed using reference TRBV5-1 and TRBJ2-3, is KAGVTQTPRYLIKTRGQQVTLSCSPISGHRSVSWYQQTPGQGLQFLFEYFSETQRNKGNFPGRFSGRQFSNSRSEMNVSTLELGDSALYLCASSLQGEVDTQYFGPGTRLTVL.

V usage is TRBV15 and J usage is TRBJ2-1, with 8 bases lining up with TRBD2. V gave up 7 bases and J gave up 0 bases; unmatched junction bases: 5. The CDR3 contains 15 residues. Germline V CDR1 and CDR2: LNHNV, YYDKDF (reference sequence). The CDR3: CATMPAGGSYNEQFF. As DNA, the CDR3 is TGTGCCACCATGCCGGCGGGGGGCTCCTACAATGAGCAGTTCTTC.

This CDR3 is CSAQTGYEQYV. Here the CDR3 DNA reads TGCAGTGCCCAAACGGGGTACGAGCAGTACGTC. The V call is TRBV20-1, the J call TRBJ2-7; D possibly corresponds to TRBD2 (5 bases). The CDR3 loop spans 11 amino acids. Trimming shortened V by 6 bases and J by 4 bases, and 10 bases separated the two germline ends. Germline values: CDR1 DFQATT, CDR2 SNEGSKA (reference sequence).

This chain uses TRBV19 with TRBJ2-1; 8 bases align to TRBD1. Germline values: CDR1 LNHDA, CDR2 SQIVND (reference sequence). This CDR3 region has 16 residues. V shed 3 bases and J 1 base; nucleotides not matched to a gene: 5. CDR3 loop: CASSIGGQVSYNEQFF. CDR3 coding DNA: TGTGCCAGTAGTATTGGGGGACAGGTATCCTACAATGAGCAGTTCTTC.

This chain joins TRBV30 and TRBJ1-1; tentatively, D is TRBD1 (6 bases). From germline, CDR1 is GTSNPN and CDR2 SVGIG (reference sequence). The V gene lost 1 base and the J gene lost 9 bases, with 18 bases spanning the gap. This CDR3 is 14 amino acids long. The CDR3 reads CAWSARTADLKAFF. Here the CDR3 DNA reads TGTGCCTGGAGTGCCCGGACAGCCGATCTAAAAGCTTTCTTT.

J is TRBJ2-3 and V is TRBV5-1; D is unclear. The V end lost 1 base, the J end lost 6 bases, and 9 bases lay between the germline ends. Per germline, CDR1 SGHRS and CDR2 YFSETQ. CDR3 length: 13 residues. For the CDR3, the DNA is TGCGCCAGCAGCTTGTCGGGTGCCGATACGCAGTATTTT. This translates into CASSLSGADTQYF.

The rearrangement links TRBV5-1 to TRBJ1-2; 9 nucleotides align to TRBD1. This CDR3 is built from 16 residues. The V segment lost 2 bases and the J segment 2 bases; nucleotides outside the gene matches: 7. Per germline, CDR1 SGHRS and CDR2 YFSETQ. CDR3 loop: CASSFGTGIGNYGYTF. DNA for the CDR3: TGCGCCAGCAGCTTCGGGACAGGGATTGGGAACTATGGCTACACCTTC.

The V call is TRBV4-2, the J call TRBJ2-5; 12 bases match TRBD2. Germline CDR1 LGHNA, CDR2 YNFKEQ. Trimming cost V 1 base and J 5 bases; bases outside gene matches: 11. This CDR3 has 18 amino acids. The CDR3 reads CASSQVGLLAGGTETQYF. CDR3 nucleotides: TGTGCCAGCAGCCAAGTAGGCTTACTAGCGGGGGGCACGGAGACCCAGTACTTC.

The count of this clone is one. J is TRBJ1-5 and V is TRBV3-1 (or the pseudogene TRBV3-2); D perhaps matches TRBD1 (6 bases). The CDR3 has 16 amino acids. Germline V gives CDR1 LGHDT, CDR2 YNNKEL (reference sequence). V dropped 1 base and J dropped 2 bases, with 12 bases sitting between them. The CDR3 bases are TGTGCCAGCAGCCAAGGAGGGGGTGGAGGCAATCAGCCCCAGCATTTT. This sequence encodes CASSQGGGGGNQPQHF.

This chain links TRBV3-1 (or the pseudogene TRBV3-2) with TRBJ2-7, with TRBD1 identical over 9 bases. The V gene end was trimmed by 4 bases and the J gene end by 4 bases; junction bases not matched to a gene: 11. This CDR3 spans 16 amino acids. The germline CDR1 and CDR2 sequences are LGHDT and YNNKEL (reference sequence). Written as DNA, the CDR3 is TGTGCCAGCAGCCCCCAGGCCGGGACAGGGATTTACGAGCAGTACTTC. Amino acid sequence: CASSPQAGTGIYEQYF.

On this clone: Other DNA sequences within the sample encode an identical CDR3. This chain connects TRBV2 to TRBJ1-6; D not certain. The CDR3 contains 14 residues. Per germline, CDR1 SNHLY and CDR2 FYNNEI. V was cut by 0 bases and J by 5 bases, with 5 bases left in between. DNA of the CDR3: TGTGCCAGCAGTGAAGCCAGAAATAATTCACCCCTCCACTTT. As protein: CASSEARNNSPLHF.

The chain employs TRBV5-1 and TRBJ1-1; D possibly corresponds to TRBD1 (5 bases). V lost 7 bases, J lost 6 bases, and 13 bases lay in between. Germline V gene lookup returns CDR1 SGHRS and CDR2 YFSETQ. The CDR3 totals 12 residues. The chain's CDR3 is CASQGAGAEAFF. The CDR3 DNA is TGCGCCAGCCAGGGCGCCGGCGCTGAAGCTTTCTTT.

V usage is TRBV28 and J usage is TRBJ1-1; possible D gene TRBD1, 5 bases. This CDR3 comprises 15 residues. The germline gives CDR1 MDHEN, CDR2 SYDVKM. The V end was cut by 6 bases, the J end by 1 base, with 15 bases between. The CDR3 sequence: CASRTTGLRNTEAFF. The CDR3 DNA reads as TGTGCCAGCAGAACCACGGGACTTCGGAACACTGAAGCTTTCTTT. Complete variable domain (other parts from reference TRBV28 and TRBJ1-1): DVKVTQSSRYLVKRTGEKVFLECVQDMDHENMFWYRQDPGLGLRLIYFSYDVKMKEKGDIPEGYSVSREKKERFSLILESASTNQTSMYLCASRTTGLRNTEAFFGQGTRLTVV.

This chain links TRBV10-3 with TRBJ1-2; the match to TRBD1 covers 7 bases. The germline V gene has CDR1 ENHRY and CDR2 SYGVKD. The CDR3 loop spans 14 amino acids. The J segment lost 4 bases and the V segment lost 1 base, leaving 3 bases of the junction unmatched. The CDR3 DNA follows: TGTGCCATCAGTGAGTTGCAGGGGGGCTATGGCTACACCTTC. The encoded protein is CAISELQGGYGYTF.

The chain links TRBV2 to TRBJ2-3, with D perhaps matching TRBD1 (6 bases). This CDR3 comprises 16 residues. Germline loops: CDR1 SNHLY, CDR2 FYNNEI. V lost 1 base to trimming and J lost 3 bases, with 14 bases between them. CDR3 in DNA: TGTGCCAGCAGTGAAGGGGGCCGTCAGGGGACAGATACGCAGTATTTT. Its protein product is CASSEGGRQGTDTQYF.

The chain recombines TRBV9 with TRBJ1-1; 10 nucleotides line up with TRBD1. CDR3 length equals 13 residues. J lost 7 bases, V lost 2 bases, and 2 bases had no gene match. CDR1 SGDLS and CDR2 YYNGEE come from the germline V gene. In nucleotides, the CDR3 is TGTGCCAGCAGCGTGGGGGACAGGGGTGAAGCTTTCTTT. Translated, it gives CASSVGDRGEAFF. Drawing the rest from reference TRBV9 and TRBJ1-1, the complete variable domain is DSGVTQTPKHLITATGQRVTLRCSPRSGDLSVYWYQQSLDQGLQFLIQYYNGEERAKGNILERFSAQQFPDLHSELNLSSLELGDSALYFCASSVGDRGEAFFGQGTRLTVV.

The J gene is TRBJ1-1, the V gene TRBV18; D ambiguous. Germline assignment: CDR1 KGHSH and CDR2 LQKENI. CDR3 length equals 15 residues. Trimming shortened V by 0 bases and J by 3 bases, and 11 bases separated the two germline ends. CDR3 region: CASSPPAGDDTEAFF. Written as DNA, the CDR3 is TGTGCCAGCTCACCACCGGCCGGAGACGACACTGAAGCTTTCTTT.

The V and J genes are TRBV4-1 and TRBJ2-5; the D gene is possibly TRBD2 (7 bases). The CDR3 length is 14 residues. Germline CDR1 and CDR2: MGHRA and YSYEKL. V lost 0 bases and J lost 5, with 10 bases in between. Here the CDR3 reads CASSQEGGLETQYF. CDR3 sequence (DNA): TGCGCCAGCAGCCAAGAGGGGGGGCTGGAGACCCAGTACTTC.

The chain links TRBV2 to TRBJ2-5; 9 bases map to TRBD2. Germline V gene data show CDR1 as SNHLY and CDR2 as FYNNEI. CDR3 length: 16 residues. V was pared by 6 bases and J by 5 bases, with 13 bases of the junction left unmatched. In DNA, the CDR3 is TGTGCCAGCAGGAGCGGGTTACTAGCGGGCGGGGAGACCCAGTACTTC. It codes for CASRSGLLAGGETQYF.

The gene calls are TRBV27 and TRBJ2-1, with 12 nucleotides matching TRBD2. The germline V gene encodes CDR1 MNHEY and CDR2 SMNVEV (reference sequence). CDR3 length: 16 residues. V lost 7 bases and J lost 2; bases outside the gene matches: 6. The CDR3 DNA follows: TGTGCCAGCACCATTCGACTAGCGGGGGCCTACAATGAGCAGTTCTTC. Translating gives CASTIRLAGAYNEQFF.